The rows below give T cell receptor beta chains drawn from one sample of a study of blood T cell repertoires in COVID-19. Sequenced by immunoSEQ multiplex PCR; TCRdb stores in-frame clones only, minus some. The data show 45,000 to 70,000 clones, roughly 87% seen once. Sequencing used peripheral blood. The receptors come from a woman aged 55-69 years with acute or convalescent COVID-19. CDR3s include the opening cysteine and the closing phenylalanine or tryptophan. The order of the fields is CDR3 protein, CDR3 DNA, clone size, V gene, J gene, D gene. D genes are given only for firm matches. Size tells how often a clone was seen (once, few, many) or the class of an expanded clone, and some rows leave it out.

cdr3_aa: CASSQAVEVLNYGYTF
cdr3_nt: TGCGCCAGCAGCCAAGCGGTGGAGGTCCTTAACTATGGCTACACCTTC
clone_size: once
v_call: TRBV4-1
j_call: TRBJ1-2
d_call: -

cdr3_aa: CSASRGGDEKLFF
cdr3_nt: TGCAGTGCTAGTAGGGGGGGGGATGAAAAACTGTTTTTT
clone_size: -
v_call: TRBV20-1
j_call: TRBJ1-4
d_call: -

cdr3_aa: CASSSTSSTDTQYF
cdr3_nt: TGTGCCAGCAGCTCGACTAGCTCCACAGATACGCAGTATTTT
clone_size: once
v_call: TRBV7-3
j_call: TRBJ2-3
d_call: TRBD2

cdr3_aa: CAISRPGPLTTIYF
cdr3_nt: TGTGCCATCAGTAGACCGGGTCCTTTAACTACCATATATTTT
clone_size: -
v_call: TRBV10-3
j_call: TRBJ1-3
d_call: -

cdr3_aa: CASSLKLETQYF
cdr3_nt: TGTGCCAGCAGTCTGAAGCTGGAGACCCAGTACTTC
clone_size: -
v_call: TRBV12-3/TRBV12-4
j_call: TRBJ2-5
d_call: -

cdr3_aa: CASSSRQGGPLHF
cdr3_nt: TGTGCCAGCAGCTCCCGACAGGGGGGACCCCTCCACTTT
clone_size: -
v_call: TRBV7-3
j_call: TRBJ1-6
d_call: TRBD1

cdr3_aa: CAWNDRGTLHF
cdr3_nt: TGTGCCTGGAATGACAGGGGGACCCTCCACTTT
clone_size: once
v_call: TRBV30
j_call: TRBJ1-6
d_call: TRBD1

cdr3_aa: CASSLFGVGTGELFF
cdr3_nt: TGTGCCAGCAGCTTGTTCGGGGTGGGGACCGGGGAGCTGTTTTTT
clone_size: -
v_call: TRBV5-4
j_call: TRBJ2-2
d_call: -

cdr3_aa: CASSLAGTSGGDSPLHF
cdr3_nt: TGTGCCAGCAGCTTGGCCGGGACCTCAGGGGGCGATTCACCCCTCCACTTT
clone_size: many
v_call: TRBV5-4
j_call: TRBJ1-6
d_call: TRBD1

cdr3_aa: CASIMGWDRGGYTF
cdr3_nt: TGTGCCAGCATCATGGGCTGGGACAGGGGTGGCTACACCTTC
clone_size: -
v_call: TRBV7-2
j_call: TRBJ1-2
d_call: TRBD1

cdr3_aa: CASSINPGGNQPQHF
cdr3_nt: TGCGCCAGCAGCATCAATCCAGGGGGCAATCAGCCCCAGCATTTT
clone_size: -
v_call: TRBV5-1
j_call: TRBJ1-5
d_call: -

cdr3_aa: CASSPLDRTLGYGYTF
cdr3_nt: TGCGCCAGCAGCCCTTTGGACAGGACCCTAGGCTATGGCTACACCTTC
clone_size: -
v_call: TRBV4-1
j_call: TRBJ1-2
d_call: TRBD1

cdr3_aa: CASSVAPQGLEAFF
cdr3_nt: TGTGCCAGCAGCGTAGCTCCCCAGGGGCTTGAAGCTTTCTTT
clone_size: -
v_call: TRBV9
j_call: TRBJ1-1
d_call: -